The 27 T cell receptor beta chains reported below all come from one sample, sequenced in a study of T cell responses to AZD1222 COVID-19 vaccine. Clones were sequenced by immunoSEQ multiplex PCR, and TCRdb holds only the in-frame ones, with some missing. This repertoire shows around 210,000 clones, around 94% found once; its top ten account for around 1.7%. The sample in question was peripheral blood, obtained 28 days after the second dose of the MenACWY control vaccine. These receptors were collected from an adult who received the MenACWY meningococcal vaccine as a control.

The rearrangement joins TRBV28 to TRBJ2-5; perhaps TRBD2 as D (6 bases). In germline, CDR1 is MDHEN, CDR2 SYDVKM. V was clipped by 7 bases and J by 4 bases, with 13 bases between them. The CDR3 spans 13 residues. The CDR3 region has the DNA TGTGCCAGCAAGACTAGGGCCCGAGAGACCCAGTACTTC. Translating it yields CASKTRARETQYF.

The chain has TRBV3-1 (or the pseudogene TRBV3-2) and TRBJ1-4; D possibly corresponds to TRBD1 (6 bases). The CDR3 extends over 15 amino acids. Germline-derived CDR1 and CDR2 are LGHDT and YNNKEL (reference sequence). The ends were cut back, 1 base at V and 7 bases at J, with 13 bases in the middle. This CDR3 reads CASSQVARGSEKLFF. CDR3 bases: TGTGCCAGCAGCCAAGTGGCCAGGGGCTCTGAAAAACTGTTTTTT.

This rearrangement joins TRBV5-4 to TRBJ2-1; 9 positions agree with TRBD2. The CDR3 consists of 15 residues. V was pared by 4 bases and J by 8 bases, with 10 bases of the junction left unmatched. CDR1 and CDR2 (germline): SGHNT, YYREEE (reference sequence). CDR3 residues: CASSPRTSDLDEQFF. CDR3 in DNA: TGTGCCAGCAGCCCCCGGACTAGCGATCTCGATGAGCAGTTCTTC. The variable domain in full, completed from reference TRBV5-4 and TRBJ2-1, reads ETGVTQSPTHLIKTRGQQVTLRCSSQSGHNTVSWYQQALGQGPQFIFQYYREEENGRGNFPPRFSGLQFPNYSSELNVNALELDDSALYLCASSPRTSDLDEQFFGPGTRLTVL.

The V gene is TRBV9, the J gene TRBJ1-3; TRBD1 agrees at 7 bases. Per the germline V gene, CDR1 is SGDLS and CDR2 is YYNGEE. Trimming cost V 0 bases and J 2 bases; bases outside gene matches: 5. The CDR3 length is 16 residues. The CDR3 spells CASSVGGTEAGNTIYF. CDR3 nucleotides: TGTGCCAGCAGCGTAGGGGGGACAGAGGCTGGAAACACCATATATTTT.

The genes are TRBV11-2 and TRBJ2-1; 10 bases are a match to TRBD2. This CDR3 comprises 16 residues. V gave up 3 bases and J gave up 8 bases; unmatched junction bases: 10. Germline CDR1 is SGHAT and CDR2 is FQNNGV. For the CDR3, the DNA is TGTGCCAGCAGCTTCGGGGCTAGCGGGAGTGTAGATGAGCAGTTCTTC. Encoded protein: CASSFGASGSVDEQFF.

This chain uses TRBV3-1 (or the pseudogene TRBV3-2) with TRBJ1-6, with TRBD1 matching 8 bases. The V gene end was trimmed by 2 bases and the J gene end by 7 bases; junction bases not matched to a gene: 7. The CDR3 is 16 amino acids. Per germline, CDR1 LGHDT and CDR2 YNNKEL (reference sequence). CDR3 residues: CASSQFGQGGNSPLHF. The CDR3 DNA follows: TGTGCCAGCAGCCAATTCGGACAGGGTGGCAATTCACCCCTCCACTTT.

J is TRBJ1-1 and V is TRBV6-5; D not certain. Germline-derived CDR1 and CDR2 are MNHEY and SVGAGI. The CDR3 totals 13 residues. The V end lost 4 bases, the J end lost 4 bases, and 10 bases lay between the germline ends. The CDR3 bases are TGTGCCAGCAGTTGGGCAAGAGGCACTGAAGCTTTCTTT. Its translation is CASSWARGTEAFF.

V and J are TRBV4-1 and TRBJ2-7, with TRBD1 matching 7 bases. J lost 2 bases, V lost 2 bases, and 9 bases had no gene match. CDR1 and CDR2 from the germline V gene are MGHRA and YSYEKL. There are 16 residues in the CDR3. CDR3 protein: CASSQTPRDRAYEQYF. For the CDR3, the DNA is TGCGCCAGCAGCCAAACCCCCCGGGACAGAGCCTACGAGCAGTACTTC.

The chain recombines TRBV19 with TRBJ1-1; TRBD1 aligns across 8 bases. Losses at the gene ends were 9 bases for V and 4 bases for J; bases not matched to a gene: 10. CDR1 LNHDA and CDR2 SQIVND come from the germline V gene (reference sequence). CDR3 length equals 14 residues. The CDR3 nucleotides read TGTGCCAGCCGAGACAGGGGATTCACCACTGAAGCTTTCTTT. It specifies CASRDRGFTTEAFF.

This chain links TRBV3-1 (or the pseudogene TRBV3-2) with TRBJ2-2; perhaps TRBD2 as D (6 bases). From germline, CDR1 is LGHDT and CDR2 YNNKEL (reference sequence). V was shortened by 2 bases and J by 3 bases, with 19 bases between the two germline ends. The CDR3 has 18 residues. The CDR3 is CASSQYYDLGGDTGELFF. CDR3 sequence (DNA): TGTGCCAGCAGCCAATACTATGATCTCGGGGGAGACACCGGGGAGCTGTTTTTT.

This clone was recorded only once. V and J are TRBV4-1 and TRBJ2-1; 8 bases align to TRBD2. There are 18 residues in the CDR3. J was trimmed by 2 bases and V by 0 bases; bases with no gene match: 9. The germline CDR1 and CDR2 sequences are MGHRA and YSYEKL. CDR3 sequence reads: CASSQEYGRAFPYNEQFF. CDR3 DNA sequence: TGCGCCAGCAGCCAAGAATACGGGAGGGCGTTCCCCTACAATGAGCAGTTCTTC.

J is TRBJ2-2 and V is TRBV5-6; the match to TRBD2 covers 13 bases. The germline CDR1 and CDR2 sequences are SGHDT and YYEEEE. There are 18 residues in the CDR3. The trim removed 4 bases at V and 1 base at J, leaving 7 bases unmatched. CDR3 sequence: CASSPPGLAGQNTGELFF. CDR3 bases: TGTGCCAGCAGCCCTCCGGGACTAGCGGGACAGAACACCGGGGAGCTGTTTTTT.

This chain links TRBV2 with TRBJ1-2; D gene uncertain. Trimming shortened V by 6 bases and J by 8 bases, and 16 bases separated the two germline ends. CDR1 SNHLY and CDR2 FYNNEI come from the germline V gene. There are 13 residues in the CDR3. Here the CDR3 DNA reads TGTGCCAGCAGCGCTGACCAATCGTGGGGCTACACCTTC. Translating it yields CASSADQSWGYTF.

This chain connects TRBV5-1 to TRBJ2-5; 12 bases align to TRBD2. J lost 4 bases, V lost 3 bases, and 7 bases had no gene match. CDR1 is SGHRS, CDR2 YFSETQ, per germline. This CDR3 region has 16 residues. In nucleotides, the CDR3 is TGCGCCAGCAGCTCATCTCCTAGCGGGGGGGCAGAGACCCAGTACTTC. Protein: CASSSSPSGGAETQYF.

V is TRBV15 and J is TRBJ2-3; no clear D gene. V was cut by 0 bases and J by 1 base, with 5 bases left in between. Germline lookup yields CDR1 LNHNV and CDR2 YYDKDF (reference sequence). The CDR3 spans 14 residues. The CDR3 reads CATSRDIGTDTQYF. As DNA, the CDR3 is TGTGCCACCAGCAGAGATATAGGCACAGATACGCAGTATTTT.

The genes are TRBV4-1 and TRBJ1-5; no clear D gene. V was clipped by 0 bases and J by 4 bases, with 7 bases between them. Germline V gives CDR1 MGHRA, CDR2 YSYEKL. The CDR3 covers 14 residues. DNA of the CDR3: TGCGCCAGCAGCCAAGAAGGTGGGAATCAGCCCCAGCATTTT. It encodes CASSQEGGNQPQHF.

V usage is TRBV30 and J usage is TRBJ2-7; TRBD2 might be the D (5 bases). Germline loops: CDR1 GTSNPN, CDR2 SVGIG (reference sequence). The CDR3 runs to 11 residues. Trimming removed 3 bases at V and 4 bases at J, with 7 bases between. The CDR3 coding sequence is TGTGCCTGGAGCGGGGTTTACGAGCAGTACTTC. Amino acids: CAWSGVYEQYF.

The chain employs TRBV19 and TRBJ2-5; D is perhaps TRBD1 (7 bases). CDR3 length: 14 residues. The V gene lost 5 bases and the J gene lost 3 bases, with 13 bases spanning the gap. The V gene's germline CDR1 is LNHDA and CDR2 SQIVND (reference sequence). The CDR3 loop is CASSPRRGEETQYF. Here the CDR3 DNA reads TGTGCCAGTAGTCCTCGCAGGGGGGAAGAGACCCAGTACTTC.

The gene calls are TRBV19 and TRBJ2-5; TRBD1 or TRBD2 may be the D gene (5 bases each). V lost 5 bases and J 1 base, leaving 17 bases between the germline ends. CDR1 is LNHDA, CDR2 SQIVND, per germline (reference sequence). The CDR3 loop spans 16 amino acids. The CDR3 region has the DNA TGTGCCAGTAGTCCTACTGCCGGGGCGGCCCAAGAGACCCAGTACTTC. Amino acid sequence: CASSPTAGAAQETQYF.

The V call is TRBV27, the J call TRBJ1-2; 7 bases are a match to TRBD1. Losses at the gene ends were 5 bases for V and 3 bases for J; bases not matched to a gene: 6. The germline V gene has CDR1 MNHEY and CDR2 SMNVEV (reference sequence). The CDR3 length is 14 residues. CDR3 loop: CASSAPDRDYGYTF. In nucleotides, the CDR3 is TGTGCCAGCAGTGCCCCCGACAGGGACTATGGCTACACCTTC.

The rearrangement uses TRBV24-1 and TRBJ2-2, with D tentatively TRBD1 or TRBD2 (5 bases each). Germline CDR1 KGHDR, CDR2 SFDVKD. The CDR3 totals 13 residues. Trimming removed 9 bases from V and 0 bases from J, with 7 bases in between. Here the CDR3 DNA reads TGTGCCACCGGGGACCCGAACACCGGGGAGCTGTTTTTT. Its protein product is CATGDPNTGELFF.

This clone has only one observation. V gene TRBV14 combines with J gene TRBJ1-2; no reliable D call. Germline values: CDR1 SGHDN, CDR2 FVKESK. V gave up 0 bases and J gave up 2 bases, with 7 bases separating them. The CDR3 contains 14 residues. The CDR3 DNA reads TGTGCCAGCAGCCAAGACCCGTCCAACTATGGCTACACCTTC. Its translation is CASSQDPSNYGYTF.

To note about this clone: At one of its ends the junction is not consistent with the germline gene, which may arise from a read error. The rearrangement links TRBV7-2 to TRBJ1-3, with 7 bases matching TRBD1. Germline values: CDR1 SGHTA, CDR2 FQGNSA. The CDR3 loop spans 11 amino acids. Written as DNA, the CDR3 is TGTGCCAGCAGTTCGGACAGGACGTTAAATTTT. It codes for CASSSDRTLNF.

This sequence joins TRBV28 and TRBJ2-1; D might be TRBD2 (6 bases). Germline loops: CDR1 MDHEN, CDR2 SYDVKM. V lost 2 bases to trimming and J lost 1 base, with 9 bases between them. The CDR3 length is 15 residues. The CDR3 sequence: CASSLGGLSYNEQFF. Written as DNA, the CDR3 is TGTGCCAGCAGTTTAGGGGGACTGTCCTACAATGAGCAGTTCTTC.

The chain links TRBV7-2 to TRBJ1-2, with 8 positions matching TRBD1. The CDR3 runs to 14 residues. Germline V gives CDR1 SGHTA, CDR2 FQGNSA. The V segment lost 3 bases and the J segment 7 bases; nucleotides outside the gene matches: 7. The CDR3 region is CASSLPGGNSGYTF. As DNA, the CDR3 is TGTGCCAGCAGCTTGCCAGGGGGCAATAGTGGCTACACCTTC. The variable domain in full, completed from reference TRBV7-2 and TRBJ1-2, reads GAGVSQSPSNKVTEKGKDVELRCDPISGHTALYWYRQSLGQGLEFLIYFQGNSAPDKSGLPSDRFSAERTGGSVSTLTIQRTQQEDSAVYLCASSLPGGNSGYTFGSGTRLTVV.

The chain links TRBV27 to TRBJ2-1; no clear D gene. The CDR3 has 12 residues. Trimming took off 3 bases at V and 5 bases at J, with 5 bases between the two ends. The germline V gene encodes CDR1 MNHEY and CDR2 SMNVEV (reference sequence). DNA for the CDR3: TGTGCCAGCAGTTTTCCTGACAATGAGCAGTTCTTC. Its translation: CASSFPDNEQFF.

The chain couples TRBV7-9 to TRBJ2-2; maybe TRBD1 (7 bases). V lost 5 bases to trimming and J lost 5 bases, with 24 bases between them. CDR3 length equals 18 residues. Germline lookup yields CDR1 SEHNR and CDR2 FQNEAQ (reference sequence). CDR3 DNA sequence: TGTGCCAGCAGCCCCGGCGGAGGGGGCGGCTGGGATACCGGGGAGCTGTTTTTT. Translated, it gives CASSPGGGGGWDTGELFF.